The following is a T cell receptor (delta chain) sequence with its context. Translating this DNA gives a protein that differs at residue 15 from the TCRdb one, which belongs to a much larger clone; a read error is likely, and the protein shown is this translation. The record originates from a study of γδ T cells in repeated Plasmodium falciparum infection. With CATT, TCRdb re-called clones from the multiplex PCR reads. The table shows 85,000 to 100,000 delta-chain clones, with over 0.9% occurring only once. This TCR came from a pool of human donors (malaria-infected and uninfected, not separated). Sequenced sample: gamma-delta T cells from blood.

CDR3 protein: CALGRPHSSGLGGYPYTDKLIF. In DNA form, the CDR3 reads TGTGCTCTTGGCCGGCCACATTCTTCAGGTCTGGGGGGCTATCCTTACACCGATAAACTCATCTTT. The rearrangement joins TRDV1 to TRDJ1, with 7 positions matching TRDD3. The J gene, not given by TCRdb, was assigned here from a germline match of the nucleotide sequence. J gave up 0 bases and V 6 bases, and 28 bases lay outside the gene matches. The germline CDR1 and CDR2 sequences are TSWWSYY and QGS. The CDR3 spans 22 residues.